The T cell receptor (beta chain) described here comes from a study of somatic mutations in cytotoxic T cells in rheumatoid arthritis. The overall study: Collection of patient blood (about 28 ml EDTA) took place right after diagnosis, before any treatment. Selected T-cell populations stained with V beta antibodies were isolated by flow sorting to nearly 100% purity; these included V beta1+ cells subjected to TCRB sequencing. Regarding the study as a whole: Rheumatoid arthritis patients, but not healthy controls, exhibited increasing CD8+ clonality with age.

A remark on this clone: The antigen remains undetermined.

Sequencing was performed with immunoSEQ multiplex PCR; in TCRdb, only in-frame clones are kept and a portion is missing. Of tens of thousands of clones in the sample, 75% to 80% were seen once. The sequence was obtained from an adult with rheumatoid arthritis. Material: CD8+ T cells sorted from blood.

Written as DNA, the CDR3 is TGTGCCAGCAATCAGGGCGCCCCTGGCTACACCTTC. This translates into CASNQGAPGYTF. V is TRBV6-6 and J is TRBJ1-2; D perhaps matches TRBD1 (5 bases). The CDR3 is 12 residues long. The germline CDR1 and CDR2 sequences are MNHNY and SVGAGI (reference sequence). V was trimmed by 7 bases and J by 7 bases, leaving 13 bases between them.